These T cell receptor beta chains were read from a single sample in a study of blood T cell repertoires in COVID-19. Repertoires were generated with immunoSEQ multiplex PCR, while TCRdb's copy carries only in-frame clones and drops some. The sample has 150,000 to 200,000 clones, around 81% seen once; the top ten hold about 11%. The sample taken for sequencing was peripheral blood. These receptors all stem from a man in his fifties or sixties with active or convalescent COVID-19. CDR3s include the opening cysteine and the closing phenylalanine or tryptophan. The D gene is left open where the match is weak. Size tells how often a clone was seen (once, few, many) or the class of an expanded clone, and some rows leave it out.

>TRBJ2-5|TRBV15|TRBD2|.
CATSRGAGGSGQETQYF
TGTGCCACCAGCAGGGGGGCGGGGGGATCGGGGCAAGAGACCCAGTACTTC
>TRBJ2-1|TRBV5-4|.|.
CASSWGGRGSHNEQFF
TGTGCCAGCAGCTGGGGTGGAAGGGGAAGCCACAATGAGCAGTTCTTC
>TRBJ2-7|TRBV2|.|once
CASSEALRGYEQYF
TGTGCCAGCAGTGAAGCGCTTCGGGGCTACGAGCAGTACTTC
>TRBJ2-7|TRBV12-3/TRBV12-4|.|.
CASSPDPGGQYF
TGTGCCAGCAGTCCGGACCCTGGAGGGCAGTACTTC
>TRBJ1-2|TRBV25-1|.|.
CASSQRYDGYTF
TGTGCCAGCAGCCAGAGGTACGATGGCTACACCTTC
>TRBJ2-5|TRBV20-1|.|.
CSASVPGGSGETQYF
TGCAGTGCTAGTGTTCCGGGCGGTTCGGGGGAGACCCAGTACTTC
>TRBJ2-3|TRBV15|TRBD1|.
CATSRWDRGNTDTQYF
TGTGCCACCAGCCGATGGGACAGGGGAAACACAGATACGCAGTATTTT
>TRBJ2-5|TRBV5-4|.|few
CASSLAARQETQYF
TGTGCCAGCAGCTTGGCCGCTAGGCAAGAGACCCAGTACTTC
>TRBJ1-2|TRBV25-1|.|.
CASSTGNTNYGYTF
TGTGCCAGCAGTACAGGGAACACTAACTATGGCTACACCTTC
>TRBJ2-7|TRBV5-4|TRBD2|.
CASSLGSGMPYEQYF
TGTGCCAGCAGCTTGGGTAGCGGGATGCCGTACGAGCAGTACTTC
>TRBJ1-1|TRBV20-1|.|once
CSARDGTEAFF
TGCAGTGCTAGAGACGGGACTGAAGCTTTCTTT
>TRBJ2-7|TRBV29-1|TRBD2|.
CSAGTSDNVGGDYEQYF
TGCAGCGCCGGGACTAGCGATAACGTTGGCGGGGACTACGAGCAGTACTTC
>TRBJ2-5|TRBV19|.|.
CASSIDGSGETQYF
TGTGCCAGTAGTATCGACGGGAGCGGGGAGACCCAGTACTTC
>TRBJ1-5|TRBV7-2|.|.
CASSPYQGQPQHF
TGTGCCAGCAGCCCCTATCAGGGACAGCCCCAGCATTTT
>TRBJ2-1|TRBV3-1/TRBV3-2|TRBD2|.
CASSQSFRLAGDNEQFF
TGTGCCAGCAGCCAATCCTTTAGGCTAGCGGGAGACAATGAGCAGTTCTTC
>TRBJ2-3|TRBV7-3|TRBD1|.
CASSPQGFGTDTQYF
TGTGCCAGCAGCCCACAGGGGTTTGGCACAGATACGCAGTATTTT
>TRBJ2-5|TRBV7-9|.|.
CASSLAGTQETQYF
TGTGCCAGCAGCTTAGCAGGGACTCAAGAGACCCAGTACTTC
>TRBJ2-7|TRBV13|.|.
CASSQPGDLSYEQYF
TGTGCCAGCAGCCAGCCGGGGGACCTCTCCTACGAGCAGTACTTC
>TRBJ1-2|TRBV19|.|.
CASSTGGRPRGGYTF
TGTGCCAGTAGCACGGGGGGACGCCCTCGGGGTGGCTACACCTTC
>TRBJ2-1|TRBV7-9|TRBD1|.
CASSPTGGYNEQFF
TGTGCCAGCAGCCCGACAGGGGGTTACAATGAGCAGTTCTTC
>TRBJ1-2|TRBV10-3|TRBD1|few
CANYGGQGAKGYTF
TGTGCCAACTACGGGGGACAGGGGGCCAAAGGCTACACCTTC
>TRBJ2-7|TRBV11-2|.|.
CASSLDWATGEQYF
TGTGCCAGCAGCTTAGATTGGGCAACCGGCGAGCAGTACTTC
>TRBJ1-2|TRBV18|.|few
CASSPVKGGADLNYGYTF
TGTGCCAGCTCACCAGTAAAAGGCGGAGCGGACCTTAACTATGGCTACACCTTC
>TRBJ1-4|TRBV15|.|.
CATSSGMEKLFF
TGTGCCACCAGCAGCGGTATGGAAAAACTGTTTTTT
>TRBJ2-1|TRBV9|.|once
CASNQEGYNEQFF
TGTGCCAGCAACCAGGAGGGCTACAATGAGCAGTTCTTC
>TRBJ1-2|TRBV12-3/TRBV12-4|.|.
CASFRGSYGYTF
TGTGCCAGCTTTCGGGGATCCTATGGCTACACCTTC
>TRBJ1-6|TRBV6-5|TRBD1|.
CASRQTGEFQSPLHF
TGTGCCAGCAGACAGACAGGGGAATTTCAATCACCCCTCCACTTT
>TRBJ2-7|TRBV4-2|TRBD2|few
CASRGGSGGQGAYEQYF
TGTGCCAGCAGAGGAGGTAGCGGGGGTCAGGGGGCCTACGAGCAGTACTTC
>TRBJ2-5|TRBV7-3|TRBD2|.
CASSLAGGRGETQYF
TGTGCCAGCAGTCTAGCGGGGGGGCGCGGAGAGACCCAGTACTTC
>TRBJ2-7|TRBV7-9|.|.
CASSRERSPYEQYF
TGTGCCAGCAGCCGGGAACGATCCCCCTACGAGCAGTACTTC
>TRBJ1-3|TRBV15|.|.
CATSRDPPAGLSGNTIYF
TGTGCCACCAGCAGAGATCCGCCAGCGGGACTCTCTGGAAACACCATATATTTT
>TRBJ2-7|TRBV28|.|.
CASTDWEGGSYEQYF
TGTGCCAGCACCGATTGGGAGGGGGGGTCCTACGAGCAGTACTTC
>TRBJ2-3|TRBV9|.|once
CASSVLSTDTQYF
TGTGCCAGCAGCGTACTGAGCACAGATACGCAGTATTTT
>TRBJ1-5|TRBV15|.|.
CATSAGRDSNQPQHF
TGTGCCACCAGTGCGGGTCGGGATAGCAATCAGCCCCAGCATTTT
>TRBJ2-3|TRBV5-1|TRBD2|few
CASSLAASGSTDTQYF
TGCGCCAGCAGCTTGGCGGCTAGCGGGAGCACAGATACGCAGTATTTT
>TRBJ1-6|TRBV6-5|TRBD1|.
CATTGVVYNSPLHF
TGTGCCACTACAGGGGTTGTCTATAATTCACCCCTCCACTTT
>TRBJ1-1|TRBV5-6|TRBD1|few
CASSSQRTGNTEAFF
TGTGCCAGCAGCTCTCAGAGGACAGGGAACACTGAAGCTTTCTTT
>TRBJ1-4|TRBV6-9|TRBD1|.
CASSSGGANEKLFF
TGTGCCAGCAGTTCAGGGGGAGCTAATGAAAAACTGTTTTTT
>TRBJ1-1|TRBV13|.|.
CASSKTGTTRTEAFF
TGTGCCAGCAGCAAAACAGGGACAACCCGTACTGAAGCTTTCTTT
>TRBJ2-1|TRBV18|.|.
CASSPDSQGPPYNEQFF
TGTGCCAGCTCACCAGACTCCCAGGGGCCCCCTTACAATGAGCAGTTCTTC
>TRBJ1-5|TRBV7-2|.|.
CASSSGGGSNQPQHF
TGTGCCAGCAGCTCCGGAGGCGGAAGCAATCAGCCCCAGCATTTT
>TRBJ2-7|TRBV6-5|TRBD2|.
CASSSLAGLYEQYF
TGTGCCAGCAGCTCACTAGCGGGGTTGTACGAGCAGTACTTC
>TRBJ1-2|TRBV5-5|.|few
CASSLGGTSPMGYTF
TGTGCCAGCAGCTTGGGGGGGACAAGTCCTATGGGCTACACCTTC
>TRBJ1-6|TRBV9|.|few
CASSAGILDSPLHF
TGTGCCAGCAGCGCAGGGATTTTAGATTCACCCCTCCACTTT
>TRBJ2-7|TRBV6-5|.|.
CASSRTGSDEQYF
TGTGCCAGCAGTCGTACAGGGTCTGACGAGCAGTACTTC
>TRBJ1-1|TRBV7-8|TRBD1|.
CASSLDRGHAEAFF
TGTGCCAGCAGCTTAGACAGGGGTCACGCTGAAGCTTTCTTT
>TRBJ2-3|TRBV2|TRBD2|.
CASSGLAGSADTQYF
TGTGCCAGCAGCGGACTAGCGGGGAGTGCAGATACGCAGTATTTT
>TRBJ1-2|TRBV28|TRBD1|.
CASSPPDRDYGYTF
TGTGCCAGCAGTCCCCCCGACAGGGACTATGGCTACACCTTC
>TRBJ2-1|TRBV10-3|TRBD2|.
CAISAGGVDEQFF
TGTGCCATCAGTGCGGGGGGAGTCGATGAGCAGTTCTTC
>TRBJ2-7|TRBV6-5|.|once
CASSGPGTRRSEQYF
TGTGCCAGCAGCGGTCCCGGGACACGGAGGAGCGAGCAGTACTTC
>TRBJ2-7|TRBV5-4|TRBD2|.
CASSRGTRFEQYF
TGTGCCAGCAGCCGCGGGACTAGATTCGAGCAGTACTTC
>TRBJ1-1|TRBV3-1/TRBV3-2|TRBD1|.
CASSQDRDSLPWAEAFF
TGTGCCAGCAGCCAAGACCGGGACAGCCTTCCTTGGGCTGAAGCTTTCTTT
>TRBJ1-3|TRBV2|.|.
CASRDSSFSGNTIYF
TGTGCCAGCAGAGACAGTTCTTTCTCTGGAAACACCATATATTTT